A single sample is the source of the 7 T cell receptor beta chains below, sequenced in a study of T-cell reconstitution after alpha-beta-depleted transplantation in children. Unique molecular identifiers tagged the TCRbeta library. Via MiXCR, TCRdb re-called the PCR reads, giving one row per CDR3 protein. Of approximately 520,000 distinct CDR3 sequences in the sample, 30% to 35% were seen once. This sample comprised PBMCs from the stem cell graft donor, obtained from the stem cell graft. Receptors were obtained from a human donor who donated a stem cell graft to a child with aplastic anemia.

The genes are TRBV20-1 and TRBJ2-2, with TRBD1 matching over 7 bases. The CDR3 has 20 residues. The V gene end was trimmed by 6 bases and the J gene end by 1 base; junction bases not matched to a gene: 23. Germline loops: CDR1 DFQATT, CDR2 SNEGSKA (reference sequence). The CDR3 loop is CSARPGQSFPTLRNTGELFF. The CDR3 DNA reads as TGCAGTGCCCGGCCGGGACAGAGTTTCCCAACCCTCCGGAACACCGGGGAGCTGTTTTTT.

The CDR3 sequence: CATSDFSGRESGELFF. The CDR3 bases are TGTGCCACCAGTGATTTTTCGGGCAGAGAGTCCGGGGAGCTGTTTTTT. The V gene is TRBV24-1, the J gene TRBJ2-2; D is uncertain. Germline CDR1 and CDR2: KGHDR and SFDVKD. Trimming pared 1 base from V and 6 bases from J, leaving 14 bases between. The CDR3 covers 16 residues.

The CDR3 sequence is CASSRGQADTGELFF. CDR3 nucleotide sequence: TGCGCCAGCAGCCGGGGACAGGCCGACACCGGGGAGCTGTTTTTT. The chain uses TRBV5-1 and TRBJ2-2, with 8 bases matching TRBD1. Per the germline V gene, CDR1 is SGHRS and CDR2 is YFSETQ. This CDR3 has 15 residues. Germline trimming cut 4 bases from V and 3 bases from J; bases unmatched to any gene: 5. The whole variable domain, filled in from reference TRBV5-1 and TRBJ2-2, reads KAGVTQTPRYLIKTRGQQVTLSCSPISGHRSVSWYQQTPGQGLQFLFEYFSETQRNKGNFPGRFSGRQFSNSRSEMNVSTLELGDSALYLCASSRGQADTGELFFGEGSRLTVL.

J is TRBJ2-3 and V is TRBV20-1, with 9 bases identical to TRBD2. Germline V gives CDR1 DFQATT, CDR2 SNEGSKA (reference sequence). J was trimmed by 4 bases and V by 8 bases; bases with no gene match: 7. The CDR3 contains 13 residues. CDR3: CSLPGLAADTQYF. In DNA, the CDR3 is TGCAGTCTACCGGGACTAGCAGCAGATACGCAGTATTTT.

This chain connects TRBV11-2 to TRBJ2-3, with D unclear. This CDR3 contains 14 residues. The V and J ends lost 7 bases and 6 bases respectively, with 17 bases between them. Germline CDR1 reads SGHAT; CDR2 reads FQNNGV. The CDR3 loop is CASIFSGRRDTQYF. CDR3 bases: TGTGCCAGCATATTCTCGGGCCGGCGGGATACGCAGTATTTT.

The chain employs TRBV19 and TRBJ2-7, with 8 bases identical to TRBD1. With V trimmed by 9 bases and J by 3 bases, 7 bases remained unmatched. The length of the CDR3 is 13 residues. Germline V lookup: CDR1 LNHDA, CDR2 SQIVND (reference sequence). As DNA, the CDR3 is TGTGCCAGCGGGGACAGGATTAACTACGAGCAGTACTTC. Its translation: CASGDRINYEQYF.

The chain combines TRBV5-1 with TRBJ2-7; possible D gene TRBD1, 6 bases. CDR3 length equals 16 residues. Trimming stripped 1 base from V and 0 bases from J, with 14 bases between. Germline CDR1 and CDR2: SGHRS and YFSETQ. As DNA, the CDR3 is TGCGCCAGCAGCTTGACCGCAGGGGTTTCCTCCTACGAGCAGTACTTC. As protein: CASSLTAGVSSYEQYF.